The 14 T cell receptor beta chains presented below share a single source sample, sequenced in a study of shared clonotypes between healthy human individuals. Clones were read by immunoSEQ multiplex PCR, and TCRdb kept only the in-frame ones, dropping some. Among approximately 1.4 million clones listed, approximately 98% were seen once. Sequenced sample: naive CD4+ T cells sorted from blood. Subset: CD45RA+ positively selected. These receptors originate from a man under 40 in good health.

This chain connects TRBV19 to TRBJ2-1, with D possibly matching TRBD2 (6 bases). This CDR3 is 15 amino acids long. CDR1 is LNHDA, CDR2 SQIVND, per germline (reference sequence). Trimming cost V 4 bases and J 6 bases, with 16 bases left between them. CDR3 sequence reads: CASSTGRSTSNEQFF. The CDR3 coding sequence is TGTGCCAGTAGTACAGGGAGGAGCACTAGCAATGAGCAGTTCTTC.

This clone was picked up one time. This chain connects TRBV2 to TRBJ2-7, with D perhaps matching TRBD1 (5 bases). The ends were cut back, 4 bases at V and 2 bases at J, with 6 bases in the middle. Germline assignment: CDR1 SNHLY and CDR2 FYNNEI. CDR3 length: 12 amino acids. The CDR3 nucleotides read TGTGCCAGCAGTGGCAGGGCCTACGAGCAGTACTTC. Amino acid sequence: CASSGRAYEQYF. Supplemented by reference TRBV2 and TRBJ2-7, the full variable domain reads EPEVTQTPSHQVTQMGQEVILRCVPISNHLYFYWYRQILGQKVEFLVSFYNNEISEKSEIFDDQFSVERPDGSNFTLKIRSTKLEDSAMYFCASSGRAYEQYFGPGTRLTVT.

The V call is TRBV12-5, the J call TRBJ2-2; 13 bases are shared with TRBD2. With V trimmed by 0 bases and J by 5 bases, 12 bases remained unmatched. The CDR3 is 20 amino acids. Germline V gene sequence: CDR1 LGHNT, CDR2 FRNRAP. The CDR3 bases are TGTGCTAGTGGTTTGGTACAGGGACTAGCGGGGCCAGGAACGACCGGGGAGCTGTTTTTT. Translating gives CASGLVQGLAGPGTTGELFF.

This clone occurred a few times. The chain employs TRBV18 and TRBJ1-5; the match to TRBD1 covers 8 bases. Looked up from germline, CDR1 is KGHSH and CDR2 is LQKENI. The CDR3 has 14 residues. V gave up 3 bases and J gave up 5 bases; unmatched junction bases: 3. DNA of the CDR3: TGTGCCAGCTCACCGACAGGGGAGTATCAGCCCCAGCATTTT. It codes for CASSPTGEYQPQHF. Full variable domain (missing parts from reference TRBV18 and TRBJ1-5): NAGVMQNPRHLVRRRGQEARLRCSPMKGHSHVYWYRQLPEEGLKFMVYLQKENIIDESGMPKERFSAEFPKEGPSILRIQQVVRGDSAAYFCASSPTGEYQPQHFGDGTRLSIL.

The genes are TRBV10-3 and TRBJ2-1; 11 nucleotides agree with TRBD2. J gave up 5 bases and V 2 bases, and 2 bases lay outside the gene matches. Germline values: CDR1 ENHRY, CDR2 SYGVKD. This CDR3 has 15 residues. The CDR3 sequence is CAISELAGGNNEQFF. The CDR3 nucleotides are TGTGCCATCAGTGAGCTAGCGGGAGGAAACAATGAGCAGTTCTTC.

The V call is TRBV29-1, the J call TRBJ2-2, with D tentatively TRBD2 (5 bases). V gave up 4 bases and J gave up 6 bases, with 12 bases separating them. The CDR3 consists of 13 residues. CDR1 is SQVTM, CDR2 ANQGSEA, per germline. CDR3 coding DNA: TGCAGCGTTGCGACCACTAGGGCCGGGGAGCTGTTTTTT. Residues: CSVATTRAGELFF.

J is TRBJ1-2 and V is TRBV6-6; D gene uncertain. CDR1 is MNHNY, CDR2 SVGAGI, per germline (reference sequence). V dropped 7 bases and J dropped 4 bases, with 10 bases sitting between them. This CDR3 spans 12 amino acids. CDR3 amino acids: CASTNTIYGYTF. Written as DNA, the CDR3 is TGTGCCAGCACCAACACGATCTATGGCTACACCTTC.

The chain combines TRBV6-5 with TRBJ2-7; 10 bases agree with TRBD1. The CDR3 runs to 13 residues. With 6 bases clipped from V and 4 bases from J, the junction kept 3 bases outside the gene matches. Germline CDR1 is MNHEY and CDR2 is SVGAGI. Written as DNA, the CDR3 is TGTGCCAGCAGCTTGGGACAGGGGTACGAGCAGTACTTC. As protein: CASSLGQGYEQYF.

The CDR3, as DNA: TGTGCCAGCAGCGTAGGCGGGACTGATGGTTCACCCCTCCACTTT. As protein: CASSVGGTDGSPLHF. The chain couples TRBV9 to TRBJ1-6, with TRBD1 as a possible D gene (5 bases). CDR1 is SGDLS and CDR2 is YYNGEE in the germline V gene. Trimming took off 0 bases at V and 9 bases at J, with 13 bases between the two ends. This CDR3 spans 15 amino acids.

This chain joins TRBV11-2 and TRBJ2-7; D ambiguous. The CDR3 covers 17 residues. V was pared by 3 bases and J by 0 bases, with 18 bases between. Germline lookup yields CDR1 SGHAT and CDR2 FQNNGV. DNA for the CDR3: TGTGCCAGCAGCTTCGACCCCTTGGCGGTGAGCTCCTACGAGCAGTACTTC. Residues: CASSFDPLAVSSYEQYF. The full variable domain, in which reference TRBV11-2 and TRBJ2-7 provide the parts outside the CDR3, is EAGVAQSPRYKIIEKRQSVAFWCNPISGHATLYWYQQILGQGPKLLIQFQNNGVVDDSQLPKDRFSAERLKGVDSTLKIQPAKLEDSAVYLCASSFDPLAVSSYEQYFGPGTRLTVT.

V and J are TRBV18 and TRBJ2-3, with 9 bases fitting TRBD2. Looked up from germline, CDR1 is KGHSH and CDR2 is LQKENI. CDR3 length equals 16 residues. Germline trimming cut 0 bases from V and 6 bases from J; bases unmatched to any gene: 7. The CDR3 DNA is TGTGCCAGCTCACCACCGGGAGCGGGAGGCGGGGATACGCAGTATTTT. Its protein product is CASSPPGAGGGDTQYF.

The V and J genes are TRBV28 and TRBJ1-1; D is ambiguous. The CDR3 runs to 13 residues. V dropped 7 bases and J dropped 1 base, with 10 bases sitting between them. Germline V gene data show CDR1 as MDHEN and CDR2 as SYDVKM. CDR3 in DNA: TGTGCCAGCACACCTAGGCCGAACACTGAAGCTTTCTTT. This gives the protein CASTPRPNTEAFF.

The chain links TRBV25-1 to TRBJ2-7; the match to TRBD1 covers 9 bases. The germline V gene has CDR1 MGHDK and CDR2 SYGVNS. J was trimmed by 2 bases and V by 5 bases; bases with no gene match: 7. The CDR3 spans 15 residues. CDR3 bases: TGTGCCAGCAGTATTCCGGGACAGGGTACCTACGAGCAGTACTTC. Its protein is CASSIPGQGTYEQYF.

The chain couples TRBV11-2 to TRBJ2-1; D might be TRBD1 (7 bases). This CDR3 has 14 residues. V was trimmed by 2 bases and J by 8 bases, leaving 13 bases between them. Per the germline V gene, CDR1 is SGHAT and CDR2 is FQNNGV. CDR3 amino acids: CASSLYRGGYEQFF. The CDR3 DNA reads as TGTGCCAGCAGCTTATACAGGGGAGGCTATGAGCAGTTCTTC.